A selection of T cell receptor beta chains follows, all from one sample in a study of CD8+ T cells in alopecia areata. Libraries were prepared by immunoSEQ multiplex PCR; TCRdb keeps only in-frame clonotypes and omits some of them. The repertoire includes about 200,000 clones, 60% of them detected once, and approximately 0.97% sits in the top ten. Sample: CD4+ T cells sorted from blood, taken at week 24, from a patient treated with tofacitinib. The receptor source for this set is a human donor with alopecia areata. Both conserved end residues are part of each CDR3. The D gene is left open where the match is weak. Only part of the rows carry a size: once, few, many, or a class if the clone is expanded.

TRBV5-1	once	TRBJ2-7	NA	TGTGCCAGCAGCTTGAGGCCAGCCCTAAGTTCCCAAGACTACGAGCAGTACTTC	CASSLRPALSSQDYEQYF
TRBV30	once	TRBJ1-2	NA	TGTGCCTGGAGGCAGGGGCTCCCTAACTATGGCTACACCTTC	CAWRQGLPNYGYTF
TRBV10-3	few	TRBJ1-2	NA	TGTGCCATCAGTGAGTCTTCCGCTAGCTATGGCTACACCTTC	CAISESSASYGYTF
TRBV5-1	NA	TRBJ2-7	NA	TGCGCCAGCAGCTTGGGAGGGGGGCCTACTTCCTACGAGCAGTACTTC	CASSLGGGPTSYEQYF
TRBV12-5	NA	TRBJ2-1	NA	TGTGCTAGTGGCGTAACTAGCAAATACAATGAGCAGTTCTTC	CASGVTSKYNEQFF
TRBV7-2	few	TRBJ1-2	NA	TGTGCCAGCAGCTTAGATCGGGTAGTAGGCACCTTC	CASSLDRVVGTF
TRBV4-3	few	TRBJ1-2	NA	TGCGCCAGCAGCCAAGAACCGTCAGGGAGGGATGGCTACACCTTC	CASSQEPSGRDGYTF
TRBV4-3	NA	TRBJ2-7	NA	TGCGCCAGCAGCCAAGACAGTTCCCCTGGCTACGAGCAGTACTTC	CASSQDSSPGYEQYF
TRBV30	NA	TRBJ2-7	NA	TGTGCCTCCGGACAGACCTCCTACGAGCAGTACTTC	CASGQTSYEQYF
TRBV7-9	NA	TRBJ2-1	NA	TGTGCCAGCAGCTTCGATGTTATCAATGAGCAGTTCTTC	CASSFDVINEQFF
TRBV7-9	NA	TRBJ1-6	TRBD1	TGTGCCAGCGGACAGGGACCTTCACCCCTCCACTTT	CASGQGPSPLHF
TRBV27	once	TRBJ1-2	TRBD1	TGTGCCAGCAGACCCGGGACAGGGGACTATGGCTACACCTTC	CASRPGTGDYGYTF
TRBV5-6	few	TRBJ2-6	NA	TGTGCCAGCAGCTTTCGAGGCCCTGGGGCCAACGTCCTGACTTTC	CASSFRGPGANVLTF
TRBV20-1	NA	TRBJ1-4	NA	TGCAGTGCTAGAGGGGGAGAAAAACTGTTTTTT	CSARGGEKLFF
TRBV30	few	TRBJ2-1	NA	TGTGCCTGGAGAGTCCGGACCACCTTCACCTACAATGAGCAGTTCTTC	CAWRVRTTFTYNEQFF
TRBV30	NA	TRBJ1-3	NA	TGTGCCTGGAGTTTGGGCTCTGGAAACACCATATATTTT	CAWSLGSGNTIYF
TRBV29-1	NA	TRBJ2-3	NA	TGCAGCGTTGGAGGTGGCACAGATACGCAGTATTTT	CSVGGGTDTQYF
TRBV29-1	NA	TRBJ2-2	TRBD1	TGCAGCGTTGAAAGAGGGGGCGCCGGGGAGCTGTTTTTT	CSVERGGAGELFF
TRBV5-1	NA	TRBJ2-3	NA	TGCGCCAGCAGTTCGGAGGATACGCAGTATTTT	CASSSEDTQYF
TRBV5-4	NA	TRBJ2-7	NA	TGTGCCAGCAGCTTGATGCAGGGTGGCGAGCAGTACTTC	CASSLMQGGEQYF
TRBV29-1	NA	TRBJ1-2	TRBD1	TGCAGCGTTAGGGACAGGGAAGACTATGGCTACACCTTC	CSVRDREDYGYTF
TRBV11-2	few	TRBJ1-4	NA	TGTGCCAGCAGCTTTACAGGGATTAATGAAAAACTGTTTTTT	CASSFTGINEKLFF
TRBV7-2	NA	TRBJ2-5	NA	TGTGCCAGCAGCCCTCAAGAGACCCAGTACTTC	CASSPQETQYF
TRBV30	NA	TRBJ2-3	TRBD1	TGTGCCTGGAGTGACACAGGGGTCGGGGTTAGGTATTTT	CAWSDTGVGVRYF
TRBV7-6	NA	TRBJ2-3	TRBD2	TGTGCCAGCAGCTTAGGGACTAGCGGCACAGATACGCAGTATTTT	CASSLGTSGTDTQYF
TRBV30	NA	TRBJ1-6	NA	TGTGCCTGGAGTGCCCTGGGCGAATCCCCGGCATCACCCCTCCACTTT	CAWSALGESPASPLHF
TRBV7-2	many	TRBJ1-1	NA	TGTGCCAGCAGCTTCTTCCCTCGGGGTCGCACTGAAGCTTTCTTT	CASSFFPRGRTEAFF
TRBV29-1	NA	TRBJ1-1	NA	TGCAGCGTATACACGCAGAACACTGAAGCTTTCTTT	CSVYTQNTEAFF
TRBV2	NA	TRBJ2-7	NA	TGTGCCAGCAGTGAAGAAGGATACGAGCAGTACTTC	CASSEEGYEQYF
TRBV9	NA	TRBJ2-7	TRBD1	TGTGCCAGCAGCCCCGGGACAGCAGCCTACGAGCAGTACTTC	CASSPGTAAYEQYF
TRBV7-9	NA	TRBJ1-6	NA	TGTGCCAGCAGCTTACAGTATAATTCACCCCTCCACTTT	CASSLQYNSPLHF
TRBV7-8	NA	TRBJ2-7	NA	TGTGCCAGCAGCTTAGGTCTCATCACATACGAGCAGTACTTC	CASSLGLITYEQYF
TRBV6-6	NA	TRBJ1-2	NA	TGTGCCAGCAGTCGGACAGAGAACTATGGCTACACCTTC	CASSRTENYGYTF
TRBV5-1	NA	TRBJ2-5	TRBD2	TGCGCCAGCAGCGGGGGACTAGCGGAGACCCAGTACTTC	CASSGGLAETQYF
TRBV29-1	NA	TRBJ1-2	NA	TGCAGCGCCACACCGGGTATTGGGACATATGGCTACACCTTC	CSATPGIGTYGYTF